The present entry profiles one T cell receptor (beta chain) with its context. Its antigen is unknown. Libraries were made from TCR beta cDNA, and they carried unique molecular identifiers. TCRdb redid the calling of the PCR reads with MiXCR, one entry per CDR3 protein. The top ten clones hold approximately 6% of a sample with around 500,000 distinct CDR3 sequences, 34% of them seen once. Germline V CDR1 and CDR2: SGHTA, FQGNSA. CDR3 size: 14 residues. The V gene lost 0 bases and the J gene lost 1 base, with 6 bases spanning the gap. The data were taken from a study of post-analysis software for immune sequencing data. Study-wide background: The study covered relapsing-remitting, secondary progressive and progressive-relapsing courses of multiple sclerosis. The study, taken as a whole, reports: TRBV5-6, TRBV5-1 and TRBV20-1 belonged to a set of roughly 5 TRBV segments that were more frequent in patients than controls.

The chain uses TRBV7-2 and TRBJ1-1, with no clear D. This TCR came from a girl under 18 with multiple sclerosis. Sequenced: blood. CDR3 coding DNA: TGTGCCAGCAGCTTAGCAGTGGAGAACACTGAAGCTTTCTTT. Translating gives CASSLAVENTEAFF.